What follows describes a single TCR beta chain. The antigen is undetermined. The data stem from a study of T cells in localized non-small cell lung cancer. Broader study findings: Analysis by sequencing included only one tumor region, so heterogeneity remains possible.

V shed 6 bases, J shed 6 bases, and the junction held 8 bases outside the gene matches. Per the germline V gene, CDR1 is MNHNY and CDR2 is SVGAGI (reference sequence). The CDR3 has 15 amino acids. Profiled with immunoSEQ multiplex PCR; TCRdb holds only in-frame clones, not every one. The sample yields approximately 26,000 clones, 80% to 85% seen once. Sequenced material: peripheral blood, taken before any cancer treatment. This sequence was found in a woman aged 40 to 75 with stage I lung adenocarcinoma. The chain has TRBV6-6 and TRBJ1-5; 10 nucleotides match TRBD1. The CDR3: CASRGGQGQFQPQHF. The CDR3 nucleotides read TGTGCCAGCAGGGGGGGACAGGGGCAGTTTCAGCCCCAGCATTTT.